A selection of T cell receptor beta chains follows, all from one sample in a study of blood T cell repertoires in COVID-19. Assay used: immunoSEQ multiplex PCR; TCRdb lists only in-frame clones, some missing. This table has fewer than 250,000 clones, roughly four fifths appearing once. Specimen: PBMCs or T cells enriched from blood (not recorded which). These receptors all stem from a woman aged 40 to 55 who had been exposed to COVID-19. The CDR3 runs from the conserved cysteine through the conserved F or W. The order of the fields is clone size, V gene, D gene, J gene, CDR3 protein, CDR3 DNA. D genes are given only for firm matches. Part of the rows lack a size; the others show once, few, many or a class for expanded clones.

-	TRBV3-1/TRBV3-2	-	TRBJ1-1	CASASPWSGLGTEAFF	TGTGCCAGCGCCTCCCCGTGGTCAGGGCTAGGCACTGAAGCTTTCTTT
-	TRBV3-1/TRBV3-2	TRBD1	TRBJ2-7	CASSQGDRGEQYF	TGTGCCAGCAGCCAAGGGGACAGGGGTGAGCAGTACTTC
once	TRBV10-3	TRBD2	TRBJ2-1	CAISASGTDNEQFF	TGTGCCATCAGCGCGAGCGGGACTGACAATGAGCAGTTCTTC
-	TRBV12-3/TRBV12-4	-	TRBJ2-5	CASSPRFQETQYF	TGTGCCAGCAGTCCGCGGTTCCAAGAGACCCAGTACTTC
-	TRBV4-3	-	TRBJ1-2	CASSRTGNYGYTF	TGCGCCAGCAGTCGGACTGGGAACTATGGCTACACCTTC
once	TRBV3-1/TRBV3-2	TRBD1	TRBJ1-2	CASSRDRGPYGYTF	TGTGCCAGCAGCCGGGACAGGGGGCCCTATGGCTACACCTTC
-	TRBV7-2	TRBD2	TRBJ2-7	CASSLLASGDYEQYF	TGTGCCAGCAGCTTACTCGCTAGCGGGGACTACGAGCAGTACTTC
-	TRBV7-2	TRBD1	TRBJ1-4	CASSSSTGGLEKLFF	TGTGCCAGCAGCTCCTCGACAGGGGGCTTGGAAAAACTGTTTTTT
-	TRBV2	-	TRBJ2-3	CASSAPGGDTQYF	TGTGCCAGCAGCGCCCCCGGGGGAGATACGCAGTATTTT
-	TRBV30	TRBD2	TRBJ2-1	CAWREAGGSYNEQFF	TGTGCCTGGAGGGAAGCGGGGGGCTCCTACAATGAGCAGTTCTTC
-	TRBV27	-	TRBJ1-2	CASSLFFREEVNYGYTF	TGTGCCAGCAGTTTATTCTTCAGGGAGGAGGTTAACTATGGCTACACCTTC
-	TRBV11-2	-	TRBJ2-2	CASERSGTGELFF	TGTGCCAGCGAGCGGTCGGGGACCGGGGAGCTGTTTTTT
-	TRBV2	TRBD1	TRBJ1-4	CASSSGTGSEKLFF	TGTGCCAGCAGCTCCGGGACAGGGTCTGAAAAACTGTTTTTT
-	TRBV7-9	TRBD1	TRBJ1-2	CASSWRDREDYGYTF	TGTGCCAGCAGCTGGAGGGACAGGGAAGACTATGGCTACACCTTC
-	TRBV7-2	-	TRBJ2-2	CASSLGAAGRRELFF	TGTGCCAGCAGCTTAGGGGCGGCGGGCCGACGGGAGCTGTTTTTT
-	TRBV5-1	-	TRBJ2-7	CASSLSAGTGPSYEQYF	TGCGCCAGCAGCTTGTCGGCTGGAACAGGGCCGTCCTACGAGCAGTACTTC
-	TRBV13	-	TRBJ1-6	CASSLDNSPLHF	TGTGCCAGCAGCTTAGACAACTCACCCCTCCACTTT
-	TRBV5-6	-	TRBJ1-2	CASSPRGSNYGYTF	TGTGCCAGCAGCCCCAGGGGTTCAAACTATGGCTACACCTTC
-	TRBV7-9	-	TRBJ1-2	CASSLVGGGWYGYTF	TGTGCCAGCAGCTTAGTTGGTGGAGGGTGGTATGGCTACACCTTC
-	TRBV5-1	-	TRBJ1-2	CASSPVTGYGANYGYTF	TGCGCCAGCAGCCCTGTTACAGGTTATGGAGCTAACTATGGCTACACCTTC
-	TRBV28	TRBD1	TRBJ1-4	CASATGAPTNEKLFF	TGTGCCAGCGCCACAGGGGCCCCAACTAATGAAAAACTGTTTTTT
-	TRBV7-9	-	TRBJ1-2	CASSFPAGADYGYTF	TGTGCCAGCAGCTTTCCGGCGGGCGCGGACTATGGCTACACCTTC
-	TRBV5-5	-	TRBJ2-7	CASSLANYEQYF	TGTGCCAGCAGCTTGGCCAACTACGAGCAGTACTTC
-	TRBV5-6	TRBD2	TRBJ2-1	CASSSLAGGYNEQFF	TGTGCCAGCAGCTCACTAGCGGGGGGGTACAATGAGCAGTTCTTC
few	TRBV5-1	TRBD2	TRBJ2-2	CASSLSLAGDGGELFF	TGCGCCAGCAGCTTGTCGCTAGCGGGGGACGGCGGGGAGCTGTTTTTT
-	TRBV28	-	TRBJ1-6	CASSAPGSLTPLHF	TGTGCCAGCAGTGCCCCCGGGTCTCTAACACCCCTCCACTTT
-	TRBV7-2	-	TRBJ1-2	CASSLSPVQINFYGYTF	TGTGCCAGCAGCTTATCACCTGTCCAGATAAATTTCTATGGCTACACCTTC
-	TRBV2	TRBD2	TRBJ2-1	CASKYSGDSSYNEQFF	TGTGCCAGCAAGTATAGCGGGGATAGCTCCTACAATGAGCAGTTCTTC